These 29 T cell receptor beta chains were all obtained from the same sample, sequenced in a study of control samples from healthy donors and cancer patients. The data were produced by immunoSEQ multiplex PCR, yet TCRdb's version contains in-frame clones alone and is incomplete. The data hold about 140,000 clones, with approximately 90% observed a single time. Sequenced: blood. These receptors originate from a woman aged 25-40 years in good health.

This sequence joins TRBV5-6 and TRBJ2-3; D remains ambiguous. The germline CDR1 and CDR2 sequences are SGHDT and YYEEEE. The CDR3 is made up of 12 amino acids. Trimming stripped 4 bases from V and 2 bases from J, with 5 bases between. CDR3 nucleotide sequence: TGTGCCAGCAGCATAAACACAGATACGCAGTATTTT. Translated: CASSINTDTQYF. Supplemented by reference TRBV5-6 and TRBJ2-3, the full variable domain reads DAGVTQSPTHLIKTRGQQVTLRCSPKSGHDTVSWYQQALGQGPQFIFQYYEEEERQRGNFPDRFSGHQFPNYSSELNVNALLLGDSALYLCASSINTDTQYFGPGTRLTVL.

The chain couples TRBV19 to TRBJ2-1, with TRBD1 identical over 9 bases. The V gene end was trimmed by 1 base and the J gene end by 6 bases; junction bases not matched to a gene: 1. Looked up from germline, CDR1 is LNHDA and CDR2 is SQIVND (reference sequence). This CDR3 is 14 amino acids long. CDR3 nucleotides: TGTGCCAGTAGTATAGGGGGACAGGGCAATGAGCAGTTCTTC. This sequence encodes CASSIGGQGNEQFF.

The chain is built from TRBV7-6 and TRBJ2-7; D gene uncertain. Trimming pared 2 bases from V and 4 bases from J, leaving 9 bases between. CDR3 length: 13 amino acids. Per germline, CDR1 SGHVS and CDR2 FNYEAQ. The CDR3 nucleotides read TGTGCCAGCAGCTTATCGGTCGATTACGAGCAGTACTTC. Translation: CASSLSVDYEQYF.

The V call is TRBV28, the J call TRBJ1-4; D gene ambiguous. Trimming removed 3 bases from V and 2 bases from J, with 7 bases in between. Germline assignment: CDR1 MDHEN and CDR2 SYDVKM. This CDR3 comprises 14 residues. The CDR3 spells CASSFWSTNEKLFF. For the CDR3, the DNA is TGTGCCAGCAGTTTCTGGTCGACTAATGAAAAACTGTTTTTT.

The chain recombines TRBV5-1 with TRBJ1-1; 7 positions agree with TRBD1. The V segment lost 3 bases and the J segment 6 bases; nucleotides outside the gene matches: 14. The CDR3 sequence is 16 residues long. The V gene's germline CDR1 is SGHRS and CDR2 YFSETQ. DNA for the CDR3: TGCGCCAGCAGCTCGTCCTTTCAGGGGGGGATAGCTGAAGCTTTCTTT. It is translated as CASSSSFQGGIAEAFF.

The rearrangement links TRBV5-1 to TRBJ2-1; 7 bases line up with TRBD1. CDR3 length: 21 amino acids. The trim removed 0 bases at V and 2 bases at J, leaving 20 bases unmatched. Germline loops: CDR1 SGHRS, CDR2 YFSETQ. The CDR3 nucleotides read TGCGCCAGCAGCTTGGGACCCCGGTCAGGGGGAATCCTAGTCACCTACAATGAGCAGTTCTTC. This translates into CASSLGPRSGGILVTYNEQFF. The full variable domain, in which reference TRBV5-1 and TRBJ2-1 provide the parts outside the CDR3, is KAGVTQTPRYLIKTRGQQVTLSCSPISGHRSVSWYQQTPGQGLQFLFEYFSETQRNKGNFPGRFSGRQFSNSRSEMNVSTLELGDSALYLCASSLGPRSGGILVTYNEQFFGPGTRLTVL.

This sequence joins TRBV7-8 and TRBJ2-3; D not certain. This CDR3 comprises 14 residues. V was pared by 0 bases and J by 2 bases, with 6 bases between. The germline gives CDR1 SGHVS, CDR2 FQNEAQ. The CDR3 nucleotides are TGTGCCAGCAGCTTAGCTTCCAACACAGATACGCAGTATTTT. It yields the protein CASSLASNTDTQYF.

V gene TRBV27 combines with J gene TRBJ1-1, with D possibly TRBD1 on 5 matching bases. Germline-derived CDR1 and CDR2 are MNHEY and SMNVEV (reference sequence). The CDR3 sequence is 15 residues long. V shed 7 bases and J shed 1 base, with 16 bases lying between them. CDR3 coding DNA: TGTGCCAGCACCCCGCGGGGCGGGTGGAACACTGAAGCTTTCTTT. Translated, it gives CASTPRGGWNTEAFF.

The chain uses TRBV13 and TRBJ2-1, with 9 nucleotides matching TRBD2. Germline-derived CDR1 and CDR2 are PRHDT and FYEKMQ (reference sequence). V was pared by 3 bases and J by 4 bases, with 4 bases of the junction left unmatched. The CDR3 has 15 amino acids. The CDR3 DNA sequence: TGTGCCAGCAGCTTTAGCGGGAGCGGGTACAATGAGCAGTTCTTC. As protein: CASSFSGSGYNEQFF.

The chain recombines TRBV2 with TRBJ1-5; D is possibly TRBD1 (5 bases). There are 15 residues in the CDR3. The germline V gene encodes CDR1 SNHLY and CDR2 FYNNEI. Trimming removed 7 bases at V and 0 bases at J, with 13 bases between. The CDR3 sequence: CASTPRGSSNQPQHF. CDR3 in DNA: TGTGCCAGCACCCCCCGGGGCAGTAGCAATCAGCCCCAGCATTTT. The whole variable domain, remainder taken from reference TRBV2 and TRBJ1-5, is EPEVTQTPSHQVTQMGQEVILRCVPISNHLYFYWYRQILGQKVEFLVSFYNNEISEKSEIFDDQFSVERPDGSNFTLKIRSTKLEDSAMYFCASTPRGSSNQPQHFGDGTRLSIL.

The CDR3 here is CASSLFRVSSGNTIYF. CDR3 nucleotide sequence: TGTGCCAGCAGTTTATTCCGGGTCTCCTCTGGAAACACCATATATTTT. The genes are TRBV28 and TRBJ1-3; D remains unclear. CDR1 MDHEN and CDR2 SYDVKM come from the germline V gene. Trimming removed 1 base from V and 0 bases from J, with 10 bases in between. The CDR3 loop spans 16 amino acids.

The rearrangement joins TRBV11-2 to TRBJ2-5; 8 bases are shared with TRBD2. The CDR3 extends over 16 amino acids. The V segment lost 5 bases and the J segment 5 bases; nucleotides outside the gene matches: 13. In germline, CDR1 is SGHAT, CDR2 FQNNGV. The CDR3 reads CASSHGGAGVGETQYF. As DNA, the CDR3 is TGTGCCAGCAGCCATGGAGGAGCGGGAGTCGGGGAGACCCAGTACTTC.

The CDR3 region is CASSPQGADTQYF. Written as DNA, the CDR3 is TGTGCCAGCAGCCCACAGGGGGCAGATACGCAGTATTTT. V and J are TRBV7-3 and TRBJ2-3; TRBD1 aligns across 8 bases. The CDR3 covers 13 residues. V shed 5 bases and J 4 bases; nucleotides not matched to a gene: 2. Germline V CDR1 and CDR2: SGHTA, FQGTGA.

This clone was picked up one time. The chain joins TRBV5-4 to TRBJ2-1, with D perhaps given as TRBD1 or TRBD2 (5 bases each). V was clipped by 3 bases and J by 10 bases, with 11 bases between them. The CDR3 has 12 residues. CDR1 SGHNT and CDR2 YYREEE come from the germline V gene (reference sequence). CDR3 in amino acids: CASSWDLAEQFF. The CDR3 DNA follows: TGTGCCAGCAGCTGGGACCTAGCCGAGCAGTTCTTC. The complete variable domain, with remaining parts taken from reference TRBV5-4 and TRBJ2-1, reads ETGVTQSPTHLIKTRGQQVTLRCSSQSGHNTVSWYQQALGQGPQFIFQYYREEENGRGNFPPRFSGLQFPNYSSELNVNALELDDSALYLCASSWDLAEQFFGPGTRLTVL.

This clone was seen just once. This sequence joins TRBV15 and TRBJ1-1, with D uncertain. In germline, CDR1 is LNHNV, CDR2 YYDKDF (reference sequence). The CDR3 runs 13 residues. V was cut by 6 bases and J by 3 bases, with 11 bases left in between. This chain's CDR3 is CATRPRLDTEAFF. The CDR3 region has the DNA TGTGCCACCAGGCCTCGATTGGACACTGAAGCTTTCTTT. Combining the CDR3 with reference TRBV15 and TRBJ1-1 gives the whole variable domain DAMVIQNPRYQVTQFGKPVTLSCSQTLNHNVMYWYQQKSSQAPKLLFHYYDKDFNNEADTPDNFQSRRPNTSFCFLDIRSPGLGDTAMYLCATRPRLDTEAFFGQGTRLTVV.

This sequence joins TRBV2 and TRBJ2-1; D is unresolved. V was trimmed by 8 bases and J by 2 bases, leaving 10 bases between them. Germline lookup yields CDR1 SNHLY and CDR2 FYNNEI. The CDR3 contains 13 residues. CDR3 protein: CASGETTYNEQFF. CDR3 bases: TGTGCCAGCGGAGAGACCACCTACAATGAGCAGTTCTTC.

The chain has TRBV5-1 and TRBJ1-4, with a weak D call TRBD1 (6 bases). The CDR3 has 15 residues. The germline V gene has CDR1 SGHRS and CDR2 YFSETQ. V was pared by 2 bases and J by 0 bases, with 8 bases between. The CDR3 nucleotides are TGCGCCAGCAGCTTACAGGGCTCAACTAATGAAAAACTGTTTTTT. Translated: CASSLQGSTNEKLFF.

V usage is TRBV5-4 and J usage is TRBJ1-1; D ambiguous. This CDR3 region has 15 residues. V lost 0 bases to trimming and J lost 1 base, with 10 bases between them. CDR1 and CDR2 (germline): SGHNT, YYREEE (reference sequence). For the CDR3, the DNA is TGTGCCAGCAGCTTGGAGGCAGGCCGGAACACTGAAGCTTTCTTT. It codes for CASSLEAGRNTEAFF.

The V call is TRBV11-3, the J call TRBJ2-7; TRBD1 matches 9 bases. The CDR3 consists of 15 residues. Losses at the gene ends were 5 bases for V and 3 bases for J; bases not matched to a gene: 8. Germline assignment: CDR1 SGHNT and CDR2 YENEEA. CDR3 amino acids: CASSAGTGSYYEQYF. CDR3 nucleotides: TGTGCCAGCAGCGCCGGGACAGGGTCTTACTACGAGCAGTACTTC.

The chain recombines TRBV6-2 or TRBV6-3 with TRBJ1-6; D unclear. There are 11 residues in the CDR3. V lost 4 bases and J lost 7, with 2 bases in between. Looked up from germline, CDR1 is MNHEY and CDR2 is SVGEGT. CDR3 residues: CASSWNSPLHF. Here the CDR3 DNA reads TGTGCCAGCAGTTGGAATTCACCCCTCCACTTT.

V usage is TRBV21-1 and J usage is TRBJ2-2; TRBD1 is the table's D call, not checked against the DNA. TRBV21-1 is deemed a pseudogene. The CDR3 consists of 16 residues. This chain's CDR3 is CASGRDGTGHTGELFF. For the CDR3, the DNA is TGTGCCAGCGGGAGGGATGGGACAGGGCATACCGGGGAGCTGTTTTTT.

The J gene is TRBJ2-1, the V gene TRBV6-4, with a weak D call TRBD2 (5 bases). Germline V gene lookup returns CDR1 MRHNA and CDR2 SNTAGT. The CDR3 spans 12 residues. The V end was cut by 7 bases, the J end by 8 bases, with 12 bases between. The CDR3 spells CASTLAFHEQFF. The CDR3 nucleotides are TGTGCCAGCACCCTAGCCTTCCATGAGCAGTTCTTC.

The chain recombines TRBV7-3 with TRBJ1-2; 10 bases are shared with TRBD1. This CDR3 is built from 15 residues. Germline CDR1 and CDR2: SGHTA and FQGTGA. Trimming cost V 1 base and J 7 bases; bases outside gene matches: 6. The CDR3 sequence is CASSLMTGGAGGYTF. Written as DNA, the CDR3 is TGTGCCAGCAGCTTAATGACAGGGGGCGCGGGTGGCTACACCTTC.

The CDR3 region has the DNA TGCAGCGTGTATCTAAAAATGAACACTGAAGCTTTCTTT. It specifies CSVYLKMNTEAFF. The rearrangement links TRBV29-1 to TRBJ1-1, with unresolved D. CDR3 length equals 13 residues. The germline V gene encodes CDR1 SQVTM and CDR2 ANQGSEA. The V end lost 6 bases, the J end lost 0 bases, and 11 bases lay between the germline ends.

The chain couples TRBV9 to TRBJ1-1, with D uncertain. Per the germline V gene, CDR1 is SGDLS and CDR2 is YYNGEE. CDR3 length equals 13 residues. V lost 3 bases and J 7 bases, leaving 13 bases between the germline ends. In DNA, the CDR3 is TGTGCCAGCAGCGCGGGCCCCGACGGTGAAGCTTTCTTT. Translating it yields CASSAGPDGEAFF.

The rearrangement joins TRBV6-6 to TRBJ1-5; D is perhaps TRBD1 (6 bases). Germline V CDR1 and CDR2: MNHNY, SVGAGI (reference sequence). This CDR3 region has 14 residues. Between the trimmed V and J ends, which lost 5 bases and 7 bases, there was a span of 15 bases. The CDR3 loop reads CASSNRRGDQPQHF. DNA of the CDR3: TGTGCCAGCAGTAATCGAAGGGGGGACCAGCCCCAGCATTTT.

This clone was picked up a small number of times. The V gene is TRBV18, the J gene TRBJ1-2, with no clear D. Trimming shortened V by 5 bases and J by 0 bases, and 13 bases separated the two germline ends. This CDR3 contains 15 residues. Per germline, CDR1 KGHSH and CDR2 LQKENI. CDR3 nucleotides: TGTGCCAGCTCAGAGGTGGACGGTGCTAACTATGGCTACACCTTC. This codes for CASSEVDGANYGYTF.

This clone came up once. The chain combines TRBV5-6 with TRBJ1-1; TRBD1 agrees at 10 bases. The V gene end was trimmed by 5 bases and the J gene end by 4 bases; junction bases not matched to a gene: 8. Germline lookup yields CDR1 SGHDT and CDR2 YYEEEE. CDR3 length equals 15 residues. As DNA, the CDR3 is TGTGCCAGCAGTCAAACCGGGACAGGGGTCACTGAAGCTTTCTTT. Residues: CASSQTGTGVTEAFF.

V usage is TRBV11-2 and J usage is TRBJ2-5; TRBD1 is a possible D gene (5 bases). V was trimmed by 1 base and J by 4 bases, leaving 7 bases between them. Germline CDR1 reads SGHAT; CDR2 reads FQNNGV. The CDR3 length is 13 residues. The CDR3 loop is CASSLAGPETQYF. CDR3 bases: TGTGCCAGCAGCTTAGCAGGGCCAGAGACCCAGTACTTC.